The 32 T cell receptor beta chains below were found in one sample sequenced in a study of blood T cell repertoires in COVID-19. Clones were read by immunoSEQ multiplex PCR, and TCRdb kept only the in-frame ones, dropping some. The sample includes approximately 190,000 clones, approximately 90% of them seen just once. Input material: PBMCs or T cells enriched from blood (not recorded which). All receptors derive from a woman aged 40-49 years in a cohort exposed to, infected with or recovered from COVID-19 (not recorded which).

The rearrangement joins TRBV9 to TRBJ1-4, with a tentative D call TRBD1 (5 bases). CDR1 and CDR2 (germline): SGDLS, YYNGEE. The CDR3 contains 14 residues. With 5 bases removed from V and 8 bases from J, the gap between germline ends came to 16 bases. DNA of the CDR3: TGTGCCAGCAGAGGGCAGGGAGGTAACGAAAAACTGTTTTTT. Its protein product is CASRGQGGNEKLFF.

The chain employs TRBV29-1 and TRBJ2-7; 8 nucleotides align to TRBD2. Germline-derived CDR1 and CDR2 are SQVTM and ANQGSEA. The CDR3 is 13 residues long. The J segment lost 3 bases and the V segment lost 4 bases, leaving 5 bases of the junction unmatched. The CDR3, as DNA: TGCAGCGTTGCTACCGGGGGGGACTACGAGCAGTACTTC. Translated, it gives CSVATGGDYEQYF.

Only one count was recorded for this clone. The chain carries TRBV4-1 and TRBJ2-7; D is possibly TRBD1 (6 bases). The CDR3 is 13 residues long. Trimming stripped 11 bases from V and 5 bases from J, with 19 bases between. Per the germline V gene, CDR1 is MGHRA and CDR2 is YSYEKL. Written as DNA, the CDR3 is TGCGCCTCTAGGGGGTCAGGGATCCACGAGCAGTACTTC. As protein: CASRGSGIHEQYF.

This chain joins TRBV24-1 and TRBJ1-4; 8 bases map to TRBD1. Germline V gives CDR1 KGHDR, CDR2 SFDVKD. With 4 bases clipped from V and 8 bases from J, the junction kept 8 bases outside the gene matches. This CDR3 comprises 15 residues. CDR3 bases: TGTGCCACCAGTGACCCCACAGGGGGGAGCGAAAAACTGTTTTTT. This sequence encodes CATSDPTGGSEKLFF.

The chain employs TRBV7-9 and TRBJ1-3; D remains ambiguous. In germline, CDR1 is SEHNR, CDR2 FQNEAQ (reference sequence). V was trimmed by 7 bases and J by 5 bases, leaving 15 bases between them. This CDR3 contains 14 residues. The CDR3 DNA follows: TGTGCCAGCACCTCGGAGAGAGGAAGAAACACCATATATTTT. Translation gives CASTSERGRNTIYF.

The chain carries TRBV6-5 and TRBJ1-1; 12 bases fit TRBD1. Germline CDR1 and CDR2: MNHEY and SVGAGI. V dropped 10 bases and J dropped 5; count of bases not matched to a gene: 5. The CDR3 contains 13 residues. The CDR3 sequence: CATGTGGGTEAFF. The DNA for the CDR3 is TGTGCCACCGGGACAGGGGGCGGAACTGAAGCTTTCTTT.

The rearrangement uses TRBV9 and TRBJ2-7; maybe TRBD1 (7 bases). V gave up 2 bases and J gave up 6 bases, with 12 bases separating them. The CDR3 has 13 residues. Germline CDR1 is SGDLS and CDR2 is YYNGEE. CDR3 in DNA: TGTGCCAGCAGCGTCAGGGGGGTTGGCGAGCAGTACTTC. This codes for CASSVRGVGEQYF.

The chain uses TRBV11-2 and TRBJ2-1; a weak D match, TRBD2 (6 bases). Germline values: CDR1 SGHAT, CDR2 FQNNGV. V lost 3 bases, J lost 2 bases, and 14 bases lay in between. CDR3 length: 16 residues. The CDR3 DNA is TGTGCCAGCAGCTTCCATGGACTAAATACCTACAATGAGCAGTTCTTC. Protein sequence: CASSFHGLNTYNEQFF.

V usage is TRBV5-1 and J usage is TRBJ1-4; 7 bases agree with TRBD1. Germline V gives CDR1 SGHRS, CDR2 YFSETQ. CDR3 length: 13 residues. With 4 bases clipped from V and 8 bases from J, the junction kept 5 bases outside the gene matches. The CDR3, as DNA: TGCGCCAGCAGCCGAGAACAGGGGGAAAAACTGTTTTTT. This translates into CASSREQGEKLFF.

This clone was detected a few times. This chain connects TRBV30 to TRBJ1-1, with D perhaps TRBD1 (6 bases). In germline, CDR1 is GTSNPN, CDR2 SVGIG (reference sequence). V dropped 5 bases and J dropped 4 bases, with 20 bases sitting between them. The CDR3 length is 15 residues. CDR3 DNA: TGTGCCTGGTCCAAGGGAGGGGGTGTCATCACTGAAGCTTTCTTT. This gives the protein CAWSKGGGVITEAFF.

About this clone: The sample carries other DNA sequences with the same CDR3. V is TRBV19 and J is TRBJ2-6; D ambiguous. Trimming left V 3 bases short and J 0 bases short, with 6 bases between. CDR3 length: 15 residues. Germline V gene sequence: CDR1 LNHDA, CDR2 SQIVND (reference sequence). The CDR3 region is CASSIQASGANVLTF. In DNA form, the CDR3 reads TGTGCCAGTAGTATCCAGGCCTCTGGGGCCAACGTCCTGACTTTC.

This rearrangement joins TRBV10-1 to TRBJ1-2; D is ambiguous. The germline V gene has CDR1 WNHNN and CDR2 SYGVQD (reference sequence). Trimming shortened V by 2 bases and J by 4 bases, and 11 bases separated the two germline ends. The CDR3 is 14 amino acids. The CDR3 protein is CASSEAGSAYGYTF. In DNA, the CDR3 is TGCGCCAGCAGTGAGGCGGGGAGCGCCTATGGCTACACCTTC.

This chain uses TRBV6-2 or TRBV6-3 with TRBJ2-1; D might be TRBD2 (6 bases). Per germline, CDR1 MNHEY and CDR2 SVGEGT. Deletions cut 2 bases from V and 2 bases from J, with 7 bases between. The CDR3 length is 14 residues. CDR3 residues: CASSYGGAYNEQFF. In DNA, the CDR3 is TGTGCCAGCAGTTACGGAGGGGCCTACAATGAGCAGTTCTTC.

The rearrangement links TRBV7-9 to TRBJ2-7, with D maybe TRBD1 (5 bases). CDR3 length: 12 residues. The ends were cut back, 5 bases at V and 7 bases at J, with 12 bases in the middle. Germline V gene lookup returns CDR1 SEHNR and CDR2 FQNEAQ (reference sequence). CDR3 sequence reads: CASSSRVWEQYF. The CDR3 nucleotides are TGTGCCAGCAGCAGCAGGGTATGGGAGCAGTACTTC.

V gene TRBV11-2 combines with J gene TRBJ2-7; possible D gene TRBD1, 6 bases. V lost 2 bases and J 1 base, leaving 12 bases between the germline ends. Germline values: CDR1 SGHAT, CDR2 FQNNGV. The CDR3 totals 15 residues. CDR3 nucleotide sequence: TGTGCCAGCAGCTTAAACAGGGCCCTATCCTACGAGCAGTACTTC. Translating it yields CASSLNRALSYEQYF.

Regarding this clone: A junction end diverges from the germline sequence, so it may reflect a read error. This chain connects TRBV7-2 to TRBJ2-7, with 8 bases identical to TRBD2. Per germline, CDR1 SGHTA and CDR2 FQGNSA. This CDR3 has 14 residues. The CDR3 protein is CASNLGAGGREQYF. CDR3 coding DNA: TGTGCCAGCAACTTAGGCGCGGGGGGAAGGGAGCAGTACTTC.

The J gene is TRBJ2-5, the V gene TRBV28; D is perhaps TRBD2 (6 bases). The length of the CDR3 is 16 residues. Germline V gene data show CDR1 as MDHEN and CDR2 as SYDVKM. V shed 2 bases and J shed 1 base, with 14 bases lying between them. CDR3 nucleotides: TGTGCCAGCAGTTTAGGGCCTAGCGCCACCCAAGAGACCCAGTACTTC. Translated: CASSLGPSATQETQYF.

This rearrangement joins TRBV6-2 or TRBV6-3 to TRBJ2-2, with a possible D match to TRBD2 (5 bases). CDR3 length equals 15 residues. Germline CDR1 is MNHEY and CDR2 is SVGEGT. Trimming pared 4 bases from V and 2 bases from J, leaving 11 bases between. The CDR3 nucleotides read TGTGCCAGCAGTTCTGAGGGAGATAACACCGGGGAGCTGTTTTTT. Translation gives CASSSEGDNTGELFF.

The chain is built from TRBV6-5 and TRBJ1-3, with D uncertain. This CDR3 is 16 amino acids long. V was trimmed by 1 base and J by 0 bases, leaving 10 bases between them. Germline CDR1 is MNHEY and CDR2 is SVGAGI. CDR3 sequence reads: CASSYYRPYSGNTIYF. The CDR3 nucleotides are TGTGCCAGCAGTTACTACAGACCTTACTCTGGAAACACCATATATTTT.

The sample holds one count of this clone. V usage is TRBV5-6 and J usage is TRBJ1-2, with 8 bases identical to TRBD1. Germline CDR1 reads SGHDT; CDR2 reads YYEEEE. The CDR3 totals 13 residues. V lost 5 bases, J lost 3 bases, and 3 bases stayed unmatched. The CDR3: CASRWTGHYGYTF. The CDR3 DNA is TGTGCCAGCAGGTGGACAGGGCACTATGGCTACACCTTC. The entire variable domain, with the rest obtained from reference TRBV5-6 and TRBJ1-2, is as follows: DAGVTQSPTHLIKTRGQQVTLRCSPKSGHDTVSWYQQALGQGPQFIFQYYEEEERQRGNFPDRFSGHQFPNYSSELNVNALLLGDSALYLCASRWTGHYGYTFGSGTRLTVV.

The chain couples TRBV6-4 to TRBJ2-1, with 10 bases fitting TRBD2. Germline trimming cut 4 bases from V and 7 bases from J; bases unmatched to any gene: 7. Germline lookup yields CDR1 MRHNA and CDR2 SNTAGT. CDR3 size: 15 residues. The CDR3 DNA reads TGTGCCAGCAGTGCCAGCGGGGGGGCCGGGAATGAGCAGTTCTTC. It codes for CASSASGGAGNEQFF.

The CDR3 nucleotides read TGTGCCAGCAGTGGGTCGGAGGGCGAAAAACTGTTTTTT. Translating it yields CASSGSEGEKLFF. The chain has TRBV2 and TRBJ1-4; D call uncertain. Per the germline V gene, CDR1 is SNHLY and CDR2 is FYNNEI. This CDR3 has 13 residues. Trimming took 4 bases from V and 8 from J, leaving 11 bases between them.

This clone came up a few times. This chain uses TRBV5-6 with TRBJ1-5, with 9 bases identical to TRBD1. V shed 2 bases, J shed 0 bases, and the junction held 9 bases outside the gene matches. Germline CDR1 is SGHDT and CDR2 is YYEEEE. The CDR3 runs to 18 residues. The CDR3 sequence is CASSFPGTGHYSNQPQHF. The CDR3 region has the DNA TGTGCCAGCAGCTTCCCCGGGACAGGGCACTATAGCAATCAGCCCCAGCATTTT.

The rearrangement joins TRBV6-5 to TRBJ2-2; D is uncertain. Trimming removed 5 bases from V and 1 base from J, with 8 bases in between. CDR1 and CDR2 from the germline V gene are MNHEY and SVGAGI. This CDR3 has 14 amino acids. As DNA, the CDR3 is TGTGCCAGCAGTCCCGGGTTGAACACCGGGGAGCTGTTTTTT. Translation: CASSPGLNTGELFF.

The chain links TRBV19 to TRBJ1-2; no firm D call. Between the trimmed V and J ends, which lost 6 bases and 1 base, there was a span of 12 bases. CDR1 is LNHDA, CDR2 SQIVND, per germline (reference sequence). The CDR3 has 14 residues. In DNA form, the CDR3 reads TGTGCCAGTAGCTCGGAGGAGATTAACTATGGCTACACCTTC. Translation gives CASSSEEINYGYTF.

This chain links TRBV11-2 with TRBJ2-7, with 9 nucleotides matching TRBD2. CDR1 is SGHAT and CDR2 is FQNNGV in the germline V gene. J was trimmed by 6 bases and V by 3 bases; bases with no gene match: 12. The CDR3 totals 16 residues. CDR3 sequence (DNA): TGTGCCAGCAGCTTTCTCGTCGCGGGAGGGATCCGCGAGCAGTACTTC. This encodes CASSFLVAGGIREQYF.

The chain joins TRBV4-1 to TRBJ2-7; D might be TRBD1 (6 bases). Germline V gives CDR1 MGHRA, CDR2 YSYEKL. Trimming pared 1 base from V and 2 bases from J, leaving 12 bases between. This CDR3 comprises 15 residues. CDR3 region: CASSQVGDRTYEQYF. The CDR3 nucleotides are TGCGCCAGCAGCCAAGTCGGCGACAGGACCTACGAGCAGTACTTC.

J is TRBJ1-5 and V is TRBV20-1; 7 bases are shared with TRBD1. Unmatched junction bases numbered 7, after V lost 3 bases and J lost 5 bases. The V gene's germline CDR1 is DFQATT and CDR2 SNEGSKA (reference sequence). This CDR3 is built from 14 residues. The CDR3 region has the DNA TGCAGTGCTAGTATTGGGGACAGTGATCAGCCCCAGCATTTT. Protein sequence: CSASIGDSDQPQHF.

The chain joins TRBV7-9 to TRBJ1-6; no clear D gene. The V gene lost 5 bases and the J gene lost 8 bases, with 10 bases spanning the gap. CDR1 and CDR2 (germline): SEHNR, FQNEAQ (reference sequence). CDR3 length equals 13 residues. Here the CDR3 reads CASSVRTDSPLHF. The CDR3 bases are TGTGCCAGCAGCGTCCGCACGGATTCACCCCTCCACTTT.

This rearrangement joins TRBV5-8 to TRBJ1-4; 9 bases line up with TRBD1. The junction had 3 bases not matched to a gene; V was cut back by 1 base and J by 8 bases. The CDR3 is 14 residues long. Per germline, CDR1 SGHTS and CDR2 YDEGEE. CDR3 sequence: CASSLTGGKEKLFF. Written as DNA, the CDR3 is TGTGCCAGCAGCTTGACAGGGGGCAAGGAAAAACTGTTTTTT.

This chain joins TRBV11-3 and TRBJ2-1; TRBD2 matches 10 bases. The CDR3 is made up of 16 amino acids. Losses at the gene ends were 3 bases for V and 0 bases for J; bases not matched to a gene: 2. Germline V lookup: CDR1 SGHNT, CDR2 YENEEA. CDR3 DNA sequence: TGTGCCAGCAGCTTTAGCGGGAGGACCTCCTACAATGAGCAGTTCTTC. It specifies CASSFSGRTSYNEQFF.

This clone showed up just once. The genes are TRBV4-2 and TRBJ2-5, with TRBD2 matching over 8 bases. Germline V gene lookup returns CDR1 LGHNA and CDR2 YNFKEQ. The V segment lost 0 bases and the J segment 4 bases; nucleotides outside the gene matches: 7. This CDR3 is 16 amino acids long. Here the CDR3 reads CASSQDPGAGVETQYF. Here the CDR3 DNA reads TGTGCCAGCAGCCAAGATCCGGGAGCGGGAGTAGAGACCCAGTACTTC.